The clone carrying this T cell receptor beta chain was observed once. The assay was immunoSEQ multiplex PCR, and TCRdb's table has in-frame clones only and misses some. This table has hundreds of thousands of clones, 73% appearing once. Trimming left V 2 bases short and J 2 bases short, with 9 bases between. Germline-derived CDR1 and CDR2 are MNHEY and SMNVEV (reference sequence). This CDR3 has 14 amino acids. This entry belongs to a study of shared clonotypes between healthy human individuals. This sequence was found in a young woman in good health. The sequencing sample was made of memory CD4+ T cells sorted from blood. The subset is: CD45RA-negative fraction. The V call is TRBV27, the J call TRBJ1-2, with D tentatively TRBD1 (5 bases). CDR3 residues: CASSLGPGNYGYTF. In DNA form, the CDR3 reads TGTGCCAGCAGTTTAGGACCAGGGAACTATGGCTACACCTTC.